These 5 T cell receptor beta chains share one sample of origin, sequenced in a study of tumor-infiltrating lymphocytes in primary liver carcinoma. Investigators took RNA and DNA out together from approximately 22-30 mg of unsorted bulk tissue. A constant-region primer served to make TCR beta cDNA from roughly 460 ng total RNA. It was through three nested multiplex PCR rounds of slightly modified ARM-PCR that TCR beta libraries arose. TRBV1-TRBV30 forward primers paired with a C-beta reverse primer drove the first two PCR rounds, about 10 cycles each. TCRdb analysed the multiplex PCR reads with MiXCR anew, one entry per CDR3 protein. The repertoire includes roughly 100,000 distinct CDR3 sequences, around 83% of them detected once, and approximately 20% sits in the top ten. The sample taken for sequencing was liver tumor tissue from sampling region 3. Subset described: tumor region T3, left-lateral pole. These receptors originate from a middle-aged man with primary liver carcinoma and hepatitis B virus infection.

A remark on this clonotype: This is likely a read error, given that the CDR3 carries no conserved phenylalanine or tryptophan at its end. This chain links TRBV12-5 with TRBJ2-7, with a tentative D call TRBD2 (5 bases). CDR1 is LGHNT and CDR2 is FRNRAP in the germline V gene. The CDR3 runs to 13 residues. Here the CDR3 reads CASEGTSSYEQYI. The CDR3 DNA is TGTGCCAGTGAGGGAACCAGTTCCTACGAGCAGTACATC.

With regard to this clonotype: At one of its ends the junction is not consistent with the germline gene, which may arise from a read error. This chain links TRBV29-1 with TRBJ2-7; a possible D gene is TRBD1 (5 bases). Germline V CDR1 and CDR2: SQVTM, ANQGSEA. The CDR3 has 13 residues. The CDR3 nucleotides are TGCAACGTTGCCCCGACAGAGATCCACGAGCAGTACTTC. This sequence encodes CNVAPTEIHEQYF.

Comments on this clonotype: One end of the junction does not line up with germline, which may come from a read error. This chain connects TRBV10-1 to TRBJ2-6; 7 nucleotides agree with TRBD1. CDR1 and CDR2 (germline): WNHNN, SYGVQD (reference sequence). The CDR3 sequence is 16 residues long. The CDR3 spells CATPAGSETGANVLSF. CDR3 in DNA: TGTGCCACCCCTGCGGGTAGCGAAACAGGGGCCAACGTCCTGAGTTTC.

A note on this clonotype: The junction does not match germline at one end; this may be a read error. The CDR3 region is CASSSWGLFSYGQYF. CDR3 sequence (DNA): TGTGCCAGCAGCTCCTGGGGTCTCTTTTCCTACGGGCAGTACTTC. The chain is built from TRBV5-6 and TRBJ2-7, with unresolved D. The germline CDR1 and CDR2 sequences are SGHDT and YYEEEE. The CDR3 is 15 amino acids.

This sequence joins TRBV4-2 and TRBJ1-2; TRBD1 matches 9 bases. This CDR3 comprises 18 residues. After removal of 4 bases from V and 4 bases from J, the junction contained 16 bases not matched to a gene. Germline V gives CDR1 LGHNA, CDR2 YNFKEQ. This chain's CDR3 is CASSRSYRGRGASYGYTF. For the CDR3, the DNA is TGTGCCAGCAGCCGATCGTACAGGGGGCGGGGCGCGTCCTATGGCTACACCTTC.